This TCR beta chain was obtained from a study of identical twins' blood T cells. Between the trimmed V and J ends, which lost 3 bases and 5 bases, there was a span of 17 bases. Germline lookup yields CDR1 SGHRS and CDR2 YFSETQ. The CDR3 length is 15 residues. This clonotype was found a few times. TCR cDNA libraries came from RNA via a modified published protocol. TCRdb fed the 5' RACE reads into MiXCR, producing one record per CDR3 protein. The sample lists 400,000 or so distinct CDR3 sequences, over 25% occurring once. Sequencing was carried out using PBMCs. The chain couples TRBV5-1 to TRBJ1-1; a weak D match, TRBD1 (6 bases). This receptor was identified in a woman between 18 and 49 years old in good health. In DNA, the CDR3 is TGCGCCAGCAGCTATGATGGGGCAGGGGTGACTGAAGCTTTCTTT. It codes for CASSYDGAGVTEAFF.